This T cell receptor beta chain was sequenced in a study of immune cell composition in non-small cell lung cancer. After removal of 3 bases from V and 0 bases from J, the junction contained 7 bases not matched to a gene. CDR1 and CDR2 (germline): SGHKS, YYEKEE (reference sequence). This CDR3 spans 17 amino acids. Using immunoSEQ multiplex PCR, the repertoire was profiled, and TCRdb retains in-frame clones only, with some absent. The top ten hold less than 5% of the sample, which has around 3,000 clones, under 80% seen once. Normal lung was sampled as far from the tumour as possible, at least 3 cm. V and J are TRBV5-5 and TRBJ2-2, with 8 bases identical to TRBD2. Sequencing was done on a sample of non-adjacent lung tissue. This TCR was sampled from a human donor with non-small cell lung cancer. CDR3 in amino acids: CASSWPSGFANTGELFF. In DNA, the CDR3 is TGTGCCAGCAGCTGGCCTAGCGGGTTCGCGAACACCGGGGAGCTGTTTTTT. The full variable domain, rest sourced from reference TRBV5-5 and TRBJ2-2, is DAGVTQSPTHLIKTRGQQVTLRCSPISGHKSVSWYQQVLGQGPQFIFQYYEKEERGRGNFPDRFSARQFPNYSSELNVNALLLGDSALYLCASSWPSGFANTGELFFGEGSRLTVL.